Listed here are 18 T cell receptor beta chains from one sample, sequenced in a study of blood T cell repertoires in COVID-19. Clones were read by immunoSEQ multiplex PCR, and TCRdb kept only the in-frame ones, dropping some. The sample holds 140,000 or so clones, roughly 81% seen once. The sequencing sample was made of PBMCs or T cells enriched from blood (not recorded which). The receptors stem from a woman in her 50s with acute COVID-19.

The rearrangement links TRBV19 to TRBJ1-4, with TRBD1 as a possible D gene (6 bases). The germline CDR1 and CDR2 sequences are LNHDA and SQIVND (reference sequence). V lost 5 bases and J 0 bases, leaving 10 bases between the germline ends. The CDR3 has 15 residues. CDR3 nucleotides: TGTGCCAGTAGTGTACAGGGTGCAACTAATGAAAAACTGTTTTTT. The encoded protein is CASSVQGATNEKLFF.

The rearrangement joins TRBV27 to TRBJ1-6, with D maybe TRBD1 (5 bases). Germline V gene data show CDR1 as MNHEY and CDR2 as SMNVEV (reference sequence). V lost 5 bases, J lost 8 bases, and 10 bases lay in between. The CDR3 runs to 13 residues. CDR3 sequence (DNA): TGTGCCAGCAGTACCGGGGGGGATTCACCCCTCCACTTT. Protein sequence: CASSTGGDSPLHF.

This chain links TRBV19 with TRBJ2-2, with D unclear. Germline assignment: CDR1 LNHDA and CDR2 SQIVND (reference sequence). The CDR3 is 13 residues long. Trimming removed 3 bases at V and 15 bases at J, with 17 bases between. Here the CDR3 DNA reads TGTGCCAGTAGTATCGAACCCGGGTACGGGTTGTTTTTT. This sequence encodes CASSIEPGYGLFF. The full variable domain, with the rest looked up from reference TRBV19 and TRBJ2-2, is DGGITQSPKYLFRKEGQNVTLSCEQNLNHDAMYWYRQDPGQGLRLIYYSQIVNDFQKGDIAEGYSVSREKKESFPLTVTSAQKNPTAFYLCASSIEPGYGLFFGEGSRLTVL.

The CDR3 is CASSEPAGGELDYGYTF. The CDR3 DNA follows: TGTGCCAGCAGTGAACCGGCAGGGGGCGAATTGGACTATGGCTACACCTTC. The rearrangement joins TRBV2 to TRBJ1-2, with 8 bases identical to TRBD1. The germline V gene encodes CDR1 SNHLY and CDR2 FYNNEI. The CDR3 runs 17 residues. Trimming cost V 2 bases and J 3 bases; bases outside gene matches: 11.

This sequence joins TRBV7-6 and TRBJ1-6, with D maybe TRBD1 (6 bases). Trimming took off 5 bases at V and 10 bases at J, with 15 bases between the two ends. The germline CDR1 and CDR2 sequences are SGHVS and FNYEAQ. The CDR3 loop spans 14 amino acids. CDR3 in DNA: TGTGCCAGCAGCCTTGGCGGGGGCAGGTCACCCCTCCACTTT. Translated: CASSLGGGRSPLHF.

This clone appeared once. This chain uses TRBV7-9 with TRBJ1-2; D perhaps matches TRBD1 (6 bases). CDR1 and CDR2 (germline): SEHNR, FQNEAQ (reference sequence). This CDR3 is 13 amino acids long. V was shortened by 3 bases and J by 7 bases, with 12 bases between the two germline ends. Here the CDR3 reads CASSLPGVGGYTF. The CDR3 DNA follows: TGTGCCAGCAGCTTGCCAGGGGTTGGTGGCTACACCTTC.

V is TRBV5-5 and J is TRBJ1-6; no clear D gene. From germline, CDR1 is SGHKS and CDR2 YYEKEE (reference sequence). This CDR3 has 16 residues. Trimming pared 1 base from V and 4 bases from J, leaving 12 bases between. The CDR3 nucleotides are TGTGCCAGCAGCTTGATGAGGGATGGGTATAATTCACCCCTCCACTTT. It yields the protein CASSLMRDGYNSPLHF.

This clone has more than one count but fewer than ten. The J gene is TRBJ1-1, the V gene TRBV5-1, with a weak D call TRBD1 (6 bases). Per the germline V gene, CDR1 is SGHRS and CDR2 is YFSETQ. V lost 0 bases, J lost 0 bases, and 6 bases lay in between. This CDR3 comprises 14 residues. Here the CDR3 reads CASSLGQVNTEAFF. Written as DNA, the CDR3 is TGCGCCAGCAGCTTGGGACAGGTGAACACTGAAGCTTTCTTT.

The gene calls are TRBV4-3 and TRBJ2-3; 7 bases agree with TRBD2. This CDR3 contains 14 residues. The V and J ends lost 4 bases and 4 bases, in that order; junction bases with no gene match: 5. Looked up from germline, CDR1 is LGHNA and CDR2 is YSLEER. The CDR3 bases are TGCGCCAGCAGCCTCACTAGCGTGGCAGATACGCAGTATTTT. It is translated as CASSLTSVADTQYF.

The chain employs TRBV5-1 and TRBJ1-1, with a tentative D call TRBD1 (5 bases). V was trimmed by 3 bases and J by 5 bases, leaving 17 bases between them. The CDR3 runs 15 residues. Germline V CDR1 and CDR2: SGHRS, YFSETQ. CDR3 sequence reads: CASSWAGETGTEAFF. In nucleotides, the CDR3 is TGCGCCAGCAGCTGGGCGGGGGAAACGGGGACTGAAGCTTTCTTT. The full variable domain, with the rest looked up from reference TRBV5-1 and TRBJ1-1, is KAGVTQTPRYLIKTRGQQVTLSCSPISGHRSVSWYQQTPGQGLQFLFEYFSETQRNKGNFPGRFSGRQFSNSRSEMNVSTLELGDSALYLCASSWAGETGTEAFFGQGTRLTVV.

This clone has at least ten counts. The chain employs TRBV27 and TRBJ2-7; D might be TRBD1 (5 bases). CDR1 and CDR2 from the germline V gene are MNHEY and SMNVEV (reference sequence). There are 16 residues in the CDR3. V was trimmed by 5 bases and J by 2 bases, leaving 19 bases between them. In DNA, the CDR3 is TGTGCCAGCAGTCCATTGCTGGAGCAGGGTACCTACGAGCAGTACTTC. Amino acid sequence: CASSPLLEQGTYEQYF.

This clone was found once. This chain uses TRBV4-1 with TRBJ1-3; TRBD1 agrees at 8 bases. This CDR3 has 16 amino acids. J gave up 3 bases and V 6 bases, and 10 bases lay outside the gene matches. Germline V CDR1 and CDR2: MGHRA, YSYEKL. CDR3 DNA: TGCGCCAGCAGTCTTAAACAGGGGGGCGGTGGAAACACCATATATTTT. Protein product: CASSLKQGGGGNTIYF.

The chain employs TRBV4-1 and TRBJ2-3; TRBD2 might be the D (6 bases). The CDR3 totals 18 residues. Germline values: CDR1 MGHRA, CDR2 YSYEKL. V was shortened by 4 bases and J by 4 bases, with 24 bases between the two germline ends. The CDR3 protein is CASSPDRTAGGKADTQYF. DNA for the CDR3: TGCGCCAGCAGCCCAGATAGAACCGCGGGCGGGAAAGCAGATACGCAGTATTTT.

V is TRBV7-2 and J is TRBJ2-5; the match to TRBD1 covers 8 bases. V lost 5 bases to trimming and J lost 3 bases; unmatched junction nucleotides: 5. This CDR3 comprises 14 residues. From germline, CDR1 is SGHTA and CDR2 FQGNSA. CDR3 sequence (DNA): TGTGCCAGCAGCCGGGGACAGGCGAAAGAGACCCAGTACTTC. Protein product: CASSRGQAKETQYF.

This clone was recorded a few times. The chain recombines TRBV28 with TRBJ1-5; possibly TRBD1 for D (5 bases). This CDR3 is 16 amino acids long. Trimming removed 5 bases at V and 0 bases at J, with 14 bases between. Germline V gives CDR1 MDHEN, CDR2 SYDVKM. The CDR3: CASSPSPGLSNQPQHF. As DNA, the CDR3 is TGTGCCAGCAGTCCATCTCCGGGACTTAGCAATCAGCCCCAGCATTTT. Using reference TRBV28 and TRBJ1-5 for the parts outside the CDR3, the full variable domain is DVKVTQSSRYLVKRTGEKVFLECVQDMDHENMFWYRQDPGLGLRLIYFSYDVKMKEKGDIPEGYSVSREKKERFSLILESASTNQTSMYLCASSPSPGLSNQPQHFGDGTRLSIL.

This clone came up once. The chain is built from TRBV30 and TRBJ1-5; D is undetermined. The CDR3 extends over 14 amino acids. The germline V gene has CDR1 GTSNPN and CDR2 SVGIG (reference sequence). V gave up 0 bases and J gave up 5 bases, with 11 bases separating them. CDR3 nucleotide sequence: TGTGCCTGGAGTGTTGGCACGACTCATCAGCCCCAGCATTTT. It codes for CAWSVGTTHQPQHF.

This chain uses TRBV9 with TRBJ2-6; 9 bases fit TRBD1. Germline CDR1 reads SGDLS; CDR2 reads YYNGEE. There are 18 residues in the CDR3. Trimming at V came to 4 bases and at J to 2 bases, leaving 10 bases not matched to a gene. CDR3 coding DNA: TGTGCCAGCAGCTCTACCCCACAGGGGGCGACTGGGGCCAACGTCCTGACTTTC. Its protein is CASSSTPQGATGANVLTF.

V gene TRBV11-2 combines with J gene TRBJ2-7, with TRBD2 identical over 7 bases. There are 15 residues in the CDR3. V was clipped by 3 bases and J by 5 bases; unmatched bases: 10. The germline V gene encodes CDR1 SGHAT and CDR2 FQNNGV. CDR3 DNA sequence: TGTGCCAGCAGCTTGCCAGCGGGGAGCCTGGACGAGCAGTACTTC. It yields the protein CASSLPAGSLDEQYF.